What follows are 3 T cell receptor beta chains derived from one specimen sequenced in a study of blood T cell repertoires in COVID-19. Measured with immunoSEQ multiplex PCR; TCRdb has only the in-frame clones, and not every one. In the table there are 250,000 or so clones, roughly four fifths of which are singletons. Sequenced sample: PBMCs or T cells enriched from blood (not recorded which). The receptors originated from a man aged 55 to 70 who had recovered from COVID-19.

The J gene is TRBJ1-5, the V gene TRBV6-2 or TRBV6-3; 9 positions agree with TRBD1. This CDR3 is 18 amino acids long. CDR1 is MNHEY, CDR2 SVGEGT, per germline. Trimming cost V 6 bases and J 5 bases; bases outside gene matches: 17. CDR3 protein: CASSLDGTGLLGDQPQHF. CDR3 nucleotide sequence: TGTGCCAGCAGCCTCGACGGGACAGGGTTGTTGGGCGATCAGCCCCAGCATTTT.

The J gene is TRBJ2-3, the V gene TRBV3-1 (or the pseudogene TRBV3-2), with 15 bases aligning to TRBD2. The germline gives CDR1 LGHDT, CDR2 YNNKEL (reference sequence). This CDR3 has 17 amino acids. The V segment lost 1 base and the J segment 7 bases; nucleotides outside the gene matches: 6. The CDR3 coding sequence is TGTGCCAGCAGCCAAGTCGGACTAGCGGGGGGGCTAAATACGCAGTATTTT. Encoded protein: CASSQVGLAGGLNTQYF.

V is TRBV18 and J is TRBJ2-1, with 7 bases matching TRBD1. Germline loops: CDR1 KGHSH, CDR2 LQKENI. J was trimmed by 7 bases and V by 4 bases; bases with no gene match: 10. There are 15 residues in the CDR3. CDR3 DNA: TGTGCCAGCTCACAAGGCTTAACAGGGGCTAATGAGCAGTTCTTC. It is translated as CASSQGLTGANEQFF. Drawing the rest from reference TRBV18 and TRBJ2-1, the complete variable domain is NAGVMQNPRHLVRRRGQEARLRCSPMKGHSHVYWYRQLPEEGLKFMVYLQKENIIDESGMPKERFSAEFPKEGPSILRIQQVVRGDSAAYFCASSQGLTGANEQFFGPGTRLTVL.